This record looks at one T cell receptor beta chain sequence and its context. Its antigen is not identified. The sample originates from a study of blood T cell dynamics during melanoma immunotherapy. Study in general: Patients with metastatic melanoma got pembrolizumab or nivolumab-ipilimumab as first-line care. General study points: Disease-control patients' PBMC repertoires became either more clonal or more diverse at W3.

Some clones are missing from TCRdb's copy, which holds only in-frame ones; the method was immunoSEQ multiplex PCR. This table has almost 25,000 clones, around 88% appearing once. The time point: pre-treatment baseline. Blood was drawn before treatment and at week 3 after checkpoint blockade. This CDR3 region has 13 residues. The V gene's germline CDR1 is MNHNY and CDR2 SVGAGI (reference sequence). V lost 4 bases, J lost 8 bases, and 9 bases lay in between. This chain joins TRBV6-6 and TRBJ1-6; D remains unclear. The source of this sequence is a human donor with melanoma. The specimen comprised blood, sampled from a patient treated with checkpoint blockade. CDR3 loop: CASSSSSDSPLHF. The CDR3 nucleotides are TGTGCCAGCAGTTCGTCTTCAGATTCACCCCTCCACTTT.